The 20 T cell receptor beta chains listed next were all sequenced from one sample in a study of T-cell reconstitution after alpha-beta-depleted transplantation in children (dated by TCRdb to 2016 to 2018). The library was built by means of PCR. TCRdb records Illumina HiSeq 2500 as the sequencer. To normalize quantification of the TCRbeta repertoire, the TCR libraries were built with molecular barcoding that relied on unique molecular identifiers. TCRdb's own reprocessing of the public reads used fastp at Q25 and MiXCR and kept productive beta chains. Records with the same CDR3 protein are collapsed into one entry carrying the most frequent genes and DNA. In all, the sample holds about 350,000 distinct CDR3 sequences, and about 14% of those were seen once. Around 4.5% of the sample belongs to the ten largest clones. The material sequenced was PBMCs, taken from the stem cell graft. All receptors derive from a human donor who donated a stem cell graft to a child with Fanconi anemia.

The sample holds many counts of this clonotype. The rearrangement joins TRBV12-3 or TRBV12-4 to TRBJ2-2; D unclear. V lost 4 bases and J lost 5, with 5 bases in between. The CDR3 has 12 residues. DNA of the CDR3: TGTGCCAGCAGTTCCCAGACCGGGGAGCTGTTTTTT. It is translated as CASSSQTGELFF.

The gene calls are TRBV5-6 and TRBJ2-7; no clear D gene. CDR1 is SGHDT and CDR2 is YYEEEE in the germline V gene. The CDR3 loop spans 13 amino acids. V was clipped by 3 bases and J by 3 bases, with 10 bases between them. The CDR3 DNA follows: TGTGCCAGCAGCTACGTAGGTGACTACGAGCAGTACGTC. The encoded protein is CASSYVGDYEQYV.

The gene calls are TRBV4-1 and TRBJ2-6, with 7 bases lining up with TRBD2. J was trimmed by 0 bases and V by 5 bases; bases with no gene match: 7. The V gene's germline CDR1 is MGHRA and CDR2 YSYEKL. The CDR3 spans 17 residues. CDR3 in amino acids: CASSASGTTSGANVLTF. The DNA for the CDR3 is TGCGCCAGCAGCGCCTCCGGGACTACCTCTGGGGCCAACGTCCTGACTTTC.

Many counts were recorded for this clonotype. The V and J genes are TRBV7-9 and TRBJ2-5; D is unclear. The CDR3 is made up of 14 amino acids. Looked up from germline, CDR1 is SEHNR and CDR2 is FQNEAQ (reference sequence). V was trimmed by 5 bases and J by 1 base, leaving 11 bases between them. The CDR3 bases are TGTGCCAGCAGCGTCGGACCCCCCCAAGAGACCCAGTACTTC. It codes for CASSVGPPQETQYF.

This clonotype was seen only a few times. V is TRBV7-8 and J is TRBJ1-2; D may be TRBD1 (5 bases). Trimming cost V 5 bases and J 5 bases, with 18 bases left between them. Germline-derived CDR1 and CDR2 are SGHVS and FQNEAQ. The CDR3 is 15 residues long. CDR3 residues: CASSQEMGQVYGYTF. The CDR3 DNA reads as TGTGCCAGCAGCCAAGAGATGGGGCAGGTTTATGGCTACACCTTC.

This clonotype has only a few counts. The CDR3 DNA sequence: TGTGCCATGGGGGTCACAGATACGCAGTATTTT. Translating gives CAMGVTDTQYF. The chain is built from TRBV10-3 and TRBJ2-3; D is tentatively TRBD1 or TRBD2 (5 bases each). The CDR3 covers 11 residues. Trimming took 9 bases from V and 2 from J, leaving 6 bases between them. Germline CDR1 is ENHRY and CDR2 is SYGVKD.

V and J are TRBV7-9 and TRBJ1-1; 7 bases fit TRBD1. The CDR3 extends over 12 amino acids. V was pared by 5 bases and J by 11 bases, with 8 bases of the junction left unmatched. Per the germline V gene, CDR1 is SEHNR and CDR2 is FQNEAQ (reference sequence). The CDR3 sequence is CASSRLDRPAFF. CDR3 bases: TGTGCCAGCAGCAGGTTGGACAGGCCGGCTTTCTTT.

This clonotype was detected a few times. The gene calls are TRBV12-3 or TRBV12-4 and TRBJ2-3; D is ambiguous. Trimming stripped 3 bases from V and 0 bases from J, with 10 bases between. The CDR3 consists of 15 residues. CDR3 residues: CASSFRGRSTDTQYF. DNA of the CDR3: TGTGCCAGCAGTTTCAGAGGACGAAGCACAGATACGCAGTATTTT.

This chain uses TRBV7-9 with TRBJ2-5; TRBD1 aligns across 8 bases. Germline CDR1 is SEHNR and CDR2 is FQNEAQ (reference sequence). Trimming at V came to 5 bases and at J to 2 bases, leaving 16 bases not matched to a gene. The CDR3 has 18 amino acids. CDR3 nucleotide sequence: TGTGCCAGCAGCCCGGCCGGGACAGGAAGTATTGTGCAAGAGACCCAGTACTTC. Its translation is CASSPAGTGSIVQETQYF. Together with reference TRBV7-9 and TRBJ2-5, the CDR3 gives the full variable domain: DTGVSQNPRHKITKRGQNVTFRCDPISEHNRLYWYRQTLGQGPEFLTYFQNEAQLEKSRLLSDRFSAERPKGSFSTLEIQRTEQGDSAMYLCASSPAGTGSIVQETQYFGPGTRLLVL.

About this clonotype: A much larger clone lies one base from this, so it may be a read error. The CDR3 does not close with the conserved phenylalanine or tryptophan, likely indicating a read error. The rearrangement joins TRBV29-1 to TRBJ1-2, with 7 bases identical to TRBD1. This CDR3 is 14 amino acids long. Germline values: CDR1 SQVTM, CDR2 ANQGSEA. The V gene end was trimmed by 4 bases and the J gene end by 8 bases; junction bases not matched to a gene: 13. DNA of the CDR3: TGCAGCGTTGGGTTAGGGGGCGAAGTATTCGGCTACACCTGC. It codes for CSVGLGGEVFGYTC.

A few counts support this clonotype. The chain couples TRBV9 to TRBJ1-5; D is uncertain. Looked up from germline, CDR1 is SGDLS and CDR2 is YYNGEE. The CDR3 is made up of 14 amino acids. The germline V and J ends were trimmed by 0 bases and 4 bases, with 8 bases remaining between them. CDR3 bases: TGTGCCAGCAGCGTAGGCACCGCGAATCAGCCCCAGCATTTT. Protein product: CASSVGTANQPQHF.

This clonotype has at least ten counts. This chain uses TRBV27 with TRBJ2-5, with a tentative D call TRBD1 (6 bases). Per the germline V gene, CDR1 is MNHEY and CDR2 is SMNVEV (reference sequence). V lost 6 bases and J lost 1, with 15 bases in between. CDR3 length: 15 amino acids. The DNA of the CDR3 is TGTGCCAGCAGACCTACACAGGGATTCCAAGAGACCCAGTACTTC. This codes for CASRPTQGFQETQYF.

In this sample, this clonotype turned up many times. This sequence joins TRBV7-8 and TRBJ2-1, with D possibly being TRBD1 (6 bases). Per the germline V gene, CDR1 is SGHVS and CDR2 is FQNEAQ. V was cut by 5 bases and J by 5 bases, with 10 bases left in between. CDR3 length: 13 amino acids. As DNA, the CDR3 is TGTGCCAGCAGCCGCGACAGGAACAATGAGCAGTTCTTC. It yields the protein CASSRDRNNEQFF.

The chain employs TRBV5-1 and TRBJ1-1; D gene ambiguous. Trimming removed 2 bases at V and 6 bases at J, with 11 bases between. The CDR3 extends over 13 amino acids. Germline V lookup: CDR1 SGHRS, CDR2 YFSETQ. CDR3 loop: CASSLMGDAEAFF. The CDR3 DNA follows: TGCGCCAGCAGCTTAATGGGAGACGCTGAAGCTTTCTTT.

The chain has TRBV11-2 and TRBJ2-5; D is perhaps TRBD2 (6 bases). The V and J ends lost 4 bases and 7 bases respectively, with 19 bases between them. Germline V lookup: CDR1 SGHAT, CDR2 FQNNGV. This CDR3 comprises 15 residues. The CDR3 bases are TGTGCCAGCAGCTATGAAGGCGGGATAATTGGGACCCAGTACTTC. This sequence encodes CASSYEGGIIGTQYF.

Here the CDR3 reads CASGRDRVQPQHF. The CDR3 DNA reads as TGTGCCAGCGGCCGGGACAGGGTTCAGCCCCAGCATTTT. The chain uses TRBV11-2 and TRBJ1-5; 9 bases agree with TRBD1. The germline CDR1 and CDR2 sequences are SGHAT and FQNNGV. Losses at the gene ends were 8 bases for V and 6 bases for J; bases not matched to a gene: 5. This CDR3 has 13 residues.

This clonotype was observed a few times. The chain links TRBV2 to TRBJ2-1; D not certain. The CDR3 length is 14 residues. V dropped 7 bases and J dropped 7 bases, with 17 bases sitting between them. Germline V lookup: CDR1 SNHLY, CDR2 FYNNEI. The CDR3 region is CASTTPLLWNEQFF. The CDR3 DNA sequence: TGTGCCAGCACCACCCCCCTCCTTTGGAATGAGCAGTTCTTC.

The V and J genes are TRBV7-2 and TRBJ2-5; 8 nucleotides align to TRBD2. V gave up 2 bases and J gave up 1 base; unmatched junction bases: 9. The CDR3 consists of 17 residues. Looked up from germline, CDR1 is SGHTA and CDR2 is FQGNSA. The CDR3 here is CASSLMGRGALQETQYF. As DNA, the CDR3 is TGTGCCAGCAGCTTAATGGGGCGGGGGGCCCTCCAAGAGACCCAGTACTTC.

This clonotype was seen once. The V call is TRBV7-1, the J call TRBJ2-2, with D perhaps TRBD1 or TRBD2 (6 bases each). TRBV7-1 is an ORF for which the function is uncertain. The CDR3 loop spans 14 amino acids. Trimming took 5 bases from V and 4 from J, leaving 11 bases between them. CDR3 DNA sequence: TGTGCCAGCAGCGCAGGGGAGGCCACCGGGGAGCTGTTTTTT. Amino acids: CASSAGEATGELFF.

This clonotype was seen only a few times. This chain links TRBV20-1 with TRBJ2-3, with 7 bases that match TRBD2. The CDR3 spans 16 residues. V shed 3 bases and J 1 base; nucleotides not matched to a gene: 10. CDR1 and CDR2 (germline): DFQATT, SNEGSKA (reference sequence). The CDR3 sequence: CSAREPSGKGTDTQYF. CDR3 DNA: TGCAGTGCTAGGGAACCTAGCGGTAAGGGCACAGATACGCAGTATTTT.